This TCR beta chain was obtained from a study of vaccination effects on CD4 cells after COVID-19. Study-level information: Convalescent patients (n = two) were sampled 16 days and one week prevaccination. Whole-study results and caveats: Substantial clonal contraction characterized both infection- and vaccine-induced clones late after vaccination.

The CDR3 runs 17 residues. V lost 0 bases, J lost 4 bases, and 18 bases lay in between. CDR1 is LGHNA and CDR2 is YSLEER in the germline V gene. TCRdb's copy holds only in-frame clones and misses some; the assay was immunoSEQ multiplex PCR. The data contain about 24,000 clones, approximately 79% of them singletons. Concerning this clone itself: Its antigen is not known.

ViraFEST assay sequencing came after antigen-specific CD4+ T cells were expanded with viral peptide pools. Culturing for nine to ten days preceded CD4+ T cell isolation. Infection dated between March and December 2020, before the Alpha, Beta and Delta variants reached the United States. The rearrangement joins TRBV4-3 to TRBJ2-5; D might be TRBD1 (6 bases). This specimen was CD4+ T cells from PBMCs cultured with SARS-CoV-2 spike peptides, taken before COVID-19 vaccination. The TCR sequence derives from a human donor who had a prior SARS-CoV-2 infection. DNA of the CDR3: TGCGCCAGCAGCCAAGAGGTGGCAGGGGCGTTGTCAGAGACCCAGTACTTC. Translating it yields CASSQEVAGALSETQYF.